One sample yielded the 3 T cell receptor beta chains listed below, sequenced in a study of CD4 and CD8 cells across lung adenocarcinoma regions. MiXCR was run by TCRdb on the PCR reads, yielding one entry per CDR3 protein. This table holds 23,000 or so distinct CDR3 sequences, more than 45% found once. Sequencing used CD8+ T cells from the center of a lung tumor. The receptors here all came from a male donor with lung adenocarcinoma. The CD4 and CD8 labels of this study may be unreliable.

The CDR3 DNA is TGCGCCAGCTCAACGGGGAGCGGGGGCCTAGACCAAGAGATTCAGTACTTC. This translates into CASSTGSGGLDQEIQYF. The V and J genes are TRBV10-1 and TRBJ2-5, with 8 positions matching TRBD2. The junction had 25 bases not matched to a gene; V was cut back by 8 bases and J by 11 bases. The CDR3 has 17 residues. CDR1 is WNHNN, CDR2 SYGVQD, per germline (reference sequence).

By share, this clonotype counts as medium-sized. V and J are TRBV27 and TRBJ2-4; D gene ambiguous. The CDR3 loop spans 16 amino acids. The germline gives CDR1 MNHEY, CDR2 SMNVEV (reference sequence). V was cut by 0 bases and J by 4 bases, with 13 bases left in between. CDR3 nucleotides: TGTGCCAGCAGTTTATCCGTTAGGCTAATAAAAAACATTCAGTACTTC. Translating it yields CASSLSVRLIKNIQYF.

This clonotype was seen many times. The rearrangement links TRBV27 to TRBJ2-3; D tentatively reads TRBD1 or TRBD2 (6 bases each). V dropped 6 bases and J dropped 4 bases, with 17 bases sitting between them. CDR3 length: 15 amino acids. Germline V lookup: CDR1 MNHEY, CDR2 SMNVEV (reference sequence). The CDR3 coding sequence is TGTGCCAGCAGGGGGGGCAGGGGATGGGCAGATACGCAGTATTTT. Translated: CASRGGRGWADTQYF.